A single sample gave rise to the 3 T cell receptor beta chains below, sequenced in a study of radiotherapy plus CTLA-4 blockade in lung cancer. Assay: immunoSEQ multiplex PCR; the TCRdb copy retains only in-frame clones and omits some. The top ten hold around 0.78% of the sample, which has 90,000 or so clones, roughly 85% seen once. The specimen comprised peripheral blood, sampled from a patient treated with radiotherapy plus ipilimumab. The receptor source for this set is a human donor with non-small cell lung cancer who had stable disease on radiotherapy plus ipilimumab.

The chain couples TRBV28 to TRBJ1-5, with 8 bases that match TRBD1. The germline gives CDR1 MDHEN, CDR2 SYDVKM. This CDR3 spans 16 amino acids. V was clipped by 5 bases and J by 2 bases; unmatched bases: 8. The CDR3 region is CASSPRQGQGNQPQHF. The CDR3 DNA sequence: TGTGCCAGCAGTCCAAGACAGGGACAGGGCAATCAGCCCCAGCATTTT.

The CDR3 DNA follows: TGTGCCAGCAGTGAAGGTACCAGGTATAGCAATCAGCCCCAGCATTTT. Translating gives CASSEGTRYSNQPQHF. The chain recombines TRBV6-1 with TRBJ1-5; no firm D call. Germline V gives CDR1 MNHNS, CDR2 SASEGT. The CDR3 contains 16 residues. V shed 1 base and J shed 0 bases, with 10 bases lying between them.

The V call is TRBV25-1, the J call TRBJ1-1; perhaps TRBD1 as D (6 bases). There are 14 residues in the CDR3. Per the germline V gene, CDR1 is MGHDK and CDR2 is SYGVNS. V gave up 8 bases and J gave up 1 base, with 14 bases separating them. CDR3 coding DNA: TGTGCCAGCGACAAAGGGGGTGCGAACACTGAAGCTTTCTTT. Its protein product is CASDKGGANTEAFF.